This is a list of T cell receptor beta chains from one sample in a study of blood T cell repertoires in COVID-19. The assay was immunoSEQ multiplex PCR, and TCRdb's table has in-frame clones only and misses some. The sample yields about 120,000 clones, approximately 84% seen once. The sequenced sample was peripheral blood. The source of these receptors is a man aged 70-80 years with active or convalescent COVID-19. CDR3s include the opening cysteine and the closing phenylalanine or tryptophan. A D gene is named only where the DNA matches it firmly. Only some rows state a clone size, as once, few, many or a class for expanded clones.

abundance: -; v_gene: TRBV5-1; d_gene: TRBD1; j_gene: TRBJ2-1; CDR3nt: TGCGCCAGCAGCTTGCACGGACAGGGCAATGAGCAGTTCTTC; CDR3aa: CASSLHGQGNEQFF
abundance: once; v_gene: TRBV5-5; d_gene: -; j_gene: TRBJ1-2; CDR3nt: TGTGCCAGCAGCTTGACTCAAGTCGGGAACTATGGCTACACCTTC; CDR3aa: CASSLTQVGNYGYTF
abundance: -; v_gene: TRBV2; d_gene: -; j_gene: TRBJ2-5; CDR3nt: TGTGCCAGCAGTGAAGGGATGGCGCAGGGTGAGACCCAGTACTTC; CDR3aa: CASSEGMAQGETQYF
abundance: -; v_gene: TRBV6-6; d_gene: -; j_gene: TRBJ1-2; CDR3nt: TGTGCCAGCAGCACCGAAGGGGCCCTAAGGGATGGCTACACCTTC; CDR3aa: CASSTEGALRDGYTF
abundance: -; v_gene: TRBV6-5; d_gene: TRBD1; j_gene: TRBJ1-2; CDR3nt: TGTGCCAGCGCGACAGGGGGCTATGGCTACACCTTC; CDR3aa: CASATGGYGYTF
abundance: -; v_gene: TRBV19; d_gene: -; j_gene: TRBJ2-4; CDR3nt: TGTGCCAGTAGTATACGGGGGCAGGGGAGGGACATTCAGTACTTC; CDR3aa: CASSIRGQGRDIQYF
abundance: -; v_gene: TRBV14; d_gene: -; j_gene: TRBJ2-1; CDR3nt: TGTGCCAGCAGCCCCCCGCCCCCGGGATCCCGCTCCTACAATGAGCAGTTCTTC; CDR3aa: CASSPPPPGSRSYNEQFF
abundance: -; v_gene: TRBV19; d_gene: TRBD1; j_gene: TRBJ2-1; CDR3nt: TGTGCCAGTATTGAGGGACAGGGGGCGCGTATGCAGTTCTTC; CDR3aa: CASIEGQGARMQFF
abundance: -; v_gene: TRBV4-2; d_gene: -; j_gene: TRBJ2-7; CDR3nt: TGTGCCAGCAGCCAAGAGTTTGGGGCCTACGGGCAGTACTTC; CDR3aa: CASSQEFGAYGQYF
abundance: -; v_gene: TRBV6-1; d_gene: -; j_gene: TRBJ1-2; CDR3nt: TGTGCCAGCAGTGAAGATAGGACCAATTCGGGAGCTAACTATGGCTACACCTTC; CDR3aa: CASSEDRTNSGANYGYTF
abundance: -; v_gene: TRBV6-6; d_gene: -; j_gene: TRBJ2-1; CDR3nt: TGTGCCAGCACCTTCACCGGGGCCTACAATGAGCAGTTCTTC; CDR3aa: CASTFTGAYNEQFF
abundance: -; v_gene: TRBV5-1; d_gene: TRBD1; j_gene: TRBJ2-3; CDR3nt: TGCGCCAGCAGCTTGGCGGGACAGGGCCCCACAGATACGCAGTATTTT; CDR3aa: CASSLAGQGPTDTQYF
abundance: -; v_gene: TRBV5-3; d_gene: TRBD1; j_gene: TRBJ1-5; CDR3nt: TGTGCCAGAAGCTTGGACAGGACAGGGTCTAATCAGCCCCAGCATTTT; CDR3aa: CARSLDRTGSNQPQHF
abundance: -; v_gene: TRBV21-1; d_gene: -; j_gene: TRBJ2-7; CDR3nt: TGTGCCAGCAGCAACACAGGCTCCTACGAGCAGTACTTC; CDR3aa: CASSNTGSYEQYF
abundance: -; v_gene: TRBV6-5; d_gene: -; j_gene: TRBJ2-3; CDR3nt: TGTGCCAGCAGCCCCGTCCAGACTAGCACAGATACGCAGTATTTT; CDR3aa: CASSPVQTSTDTQYF
abundance: few; v_gene: TRBV6-5; d_gene: -; j_gene: TRBJ1-4; CDR3nt: TGTGCCAGCAGCCTTGACTTTGCAACTAATGAAAAACTGTTTTTT; CDR3aa: CASSLDFATNEKLFF
abundance: -; v_gene: TRBV18; d_gene: -; j_gene: TRBJ1-6; CDR3nt: TGTGCCAGCTCACCACTCCCGACAGACTCCTATAATTCACCCCTCCACTTT; CDR3aa: CASSPLPTDSYNSPLHF
abundance: -; v_gene: TRBV6-2/TRBV6-3; d_gene: TRBD2; j_gene: TRBJ2-7; CDR3nt: TGTGCCAGCAGTTACGGCGCGGGAGGTTACGAGCAGTACTTC; CDR3aa: CASSYGAGGYEQYF
abundance: -; v_gene: TRBV7-2; d_gene: TRBD2; j_gene: TRBJ2-3; CDR3nt: TGTGCCAGCAGCTTATCGGGAGGGGTGGATACGCAGTATTTT; CDR3aa: CASSLSGGVDTQYF
abundance: -; v_gene: TRBV28; d_gene: TRBD1; j_gene: TRBJ1-2; CDR3nt: TGTGCCAGCAGCATAGACAGGGGATCTGACTATGGCTACACCTTC; CDR3aa: CASSIDRGSDYGYTF
abundance: few; v_gene: TRBV6-2/TRBV6-3; d_gene: -; j_gene: TRBJ1-6; CDR3nt: TGTGCCAGCAGCCCAACGGGTCCCACCATTTCACCCCTCCACTTT; CDR3aa: CASSPTGPTISPLHF
abundance: -; v_gene: TRBV10-1; d_gene: -; j_gene: TRBJ2-5; CDR3nt: TGCGCCACCGGGGGTTGGACCCAGTACTTC; CDR3aa: CATGGWTQYF
abundance: -; v_gene: TRBV9; d_gene: TRBD1; j_gene: TRBJ1-2; CDR3nt: TGTGCCAGCAGCGTAGACCCAGGGGGATATGGCTACACCTTC; CDR3aa: CASSVDPGGYGYTF
abundance: -; v_gene: TRBV7-9; d_gene: -; j_gene: TRBJ1-2; CDR3nt: TGTGCCAGCAGCTTAGTTGCCTCGGAGGGCTACACCTTC; CDR3aa: CASSLVASEGYTF
abundance: -; v_gene: TRBV5-6; d_gene: TRBD2; j_gene: TRBJ2-1; CDR3nt: TGTGCCAGCAGCCGGGTGGCTAGCGGCCACAATGAGCAGTTCTTC; CDR3aa: CASSRVASGHNEQFF
abundance: -; v_gene: TRBV5-6; d_gene: -; j_gene: TRBJ2-2; CDR3nt: TGTGCCAGCACCATGGGGGGGAACACCGGGGAGCTGTTTTTT; CDR3aa: CASTMGGNTGELFF
abundance: -; v_gene: TRBV7-6; d_gene: TRBD2; j_gene: TRBJ2-1; CDR3nt: TGTGCCAGCAGCGCTAGCGGGAGTGTCTACAATGAGCAGTTCTTC; CDR3aa: CASSASGSVYNEQFF
abundance: -; v_gene: TRBV29-1; d_gene: TRBD2; j_gene: TRBJ2-1; CDR3nt: TGCAGCGTATCTGGACTAGCGGGAGGGAGCTCCTACAATGAGCAGTTCTTC; CDR3aa: CSVSGLAGGSSYNEQFF
abundance: -; v_gene: TRBV28; d_gene: TRBD2; j_gene: TRBJ2-5; CDR3nt: TGTGCCAGCACTAGCGGGATCGAAGAGACCCAGTACTTC; CDR3aa: CASTSGIEETQYF
abundance: few; v_gene: TRBV28; d_gene: -; j_gene: TRBJ1-2; CDR3nt: TGTGCCAGCAGTCCTCCAGCGTATGGCTACACCTTC; CDR3aa: CASSPPAYGYTF
abundance: -; v_gene: TRBV12-3/TRBV12-4; d_gene: -; j_gene: TRBJ2-3; CDR3nt: TGTGCCAGCGGCGAATTACTAGGGGATACGCAGTATTTT; CDR3aa: CASGELLGDTQYF
abundance: -; v_gene: TRBV7-7; d_gene: TRBD1; j_gene: TRBJ1-1; CDR3nt: TGTGCCAGCAGCCCGTGGACAGGGATGAACACTGAAGCTTTCTTT; CDR3aa: CASSPWTGMNTEAFF
abundance: few; v_gene: TRBV12-2; d_gene: -; j_gene: TRBJ1-1; CDR3nt: TGTGCAAGTCGCCACGGTGGTCGGGGGATGAACACTGAAGCTTTCTTT; CDR3aa: CASRHGGRGMNTEAFF
abundance: -; v_gene: TRBV19; d_gene: -; j_gene: TRBJ1-1; CDR3nt: TGTGCCAGTAGTATACGGATAAGGGGCACTGAAGCTTTCTTT; CDR3aa: CASSIRIRGTEAFF
abundance: -; v_gene: TRBV12-3/TRBV12-4; d_gene: -; j_gene: TRBJ1-2; CDR3nt: TGTGCCAGCAGCAGGACAGTCTATGGCTACACCTTC; CDR3aa: CASSRTVYGYTF
abundance: -; v_gene: TRBV4-1; d_gene: -; j_gene: TRBJ1-5; CDR3nt: TGCGCCAGCAGCCAAGAATCCAGTAGCAATCAGCCCCAGCATTTT; CDR3aa: CASSQESSSNQPQHF
abundance: -; v_gene: TRBV29-1; d_gene: -; j_gene: TRBJ1-2; CDR3nt: TGCAGCACGAGTGACAGCTTTGTCACCAACACCTTC; CDR3aa: CSTSDSFVTNTF
abundance: -; v_gene: TRBV10-3; d_gene: -; j_gene: TRBJ1-2; CDR3nt: TGTGCCATCAGTGAGTCCGAGGTGGGTGGCTACACCTTC; CDR3aa: CAISESEVGGYTF
abundance: -; v_gene: TRBV4-3; d_gene: TRBD1; j_gene: TRBJ1-2; CDR3nt: TGCGCCAGCAGCCAGATATCCGGGACAGGGGTTTTTGGCTACACCTTC; CDR3aa: CASSQISGTGVFGYTF
abundance: -; v_gene: TRBV10-3; d_gene: -; j_gene: TRBJ2-3; CDR3nt: TGTGCCATCAGTGGTAGGGAGGCCCGGGCAGATACGCAGTATTTT; CDR3aa: CAISGREARADTQYF
abundance: -; v_gene: TRBV13; d_gene: -; j_gene: TRBJ2-7; CDR3nt: TGTGCCAGCAGCTTAAGAGGCCGTATGGGAGCGTCCTACGAGCAGTACTTC; CDR3aa: CASSLRGRMGASYEQYF
abundance: -; v_gene: TRBV18; d_gene: -; j_gene: TRBJ1-4; CDR3nt: TGTGCCAGCTCACCGTTCCAGGGTAATGAAAAACTGTTTTTT; CDR3aa: CASSPFQGNEKLFF
abundance: -; v_gene: TRBV6-5; d_gene: TRBD1; j_gene: TRBJ2-1; CDR3nt: TGTGCCAGCAGTTACCAGGGACAGGGATACAATGAGCAGTTCTTC; CDR3aa: CASSYQGQGYNEQFF
abundance: -; v_gene: TRBV15; d_gene: -; j_gene: TRBJ2-1; CDR3nt: TGTGCCACAAACTCAGGGCCTGAACCCACTGAGCAGTTCTTC; CDR3aa: CATNSGPEPTEQFF
abundance: once; v_gene: TRBV5-6; d_gene: -; j_gene: TRBJ1-2; CDR3nt: TGTGCCAGCAGCTTGTGGAGAGCAGCTAACTATGGCTACACCTTC; CDR3aa: CASSLWRAANYGYTF
abundance: many; v_gene: TRBV7-9; d_gene: -; j_gene: TRBJ1-1; CDR3nt: TGTGCCAGCAGCTTACAGGGAATAAGCACTGAAGCTTTCTTT; CDR3aa: CASSLQGISTEAFF